This TCR beta chain was captured by sequencing in a study of cytomegalovirus exposure and HLA in healthy donors. The PCR used 60 Vbeta and 13 Jbeta primers. Sequencing was performed with immunoSEQ multiplex PCR; in TCRdb, only in-frame clones are kept and a portion is missing. There are 110,000 or so clones in the sample; approximately 75% occur only once, and less than 5.5% lies in the top ten. The receptor was derived from a man aged 50 to 60 in good health and CMV-seropositive. Sequencing was carried out using PBMCs.

The CDR3 reads CASSIDVGGGPTDTQYF. CDR3 nucleotide sequence: TGTGCCAGTAGTATAGATGTAGGCGGGGGCCCAACAGATACGCAGTATTTT. The chain couples TRBV19 to TRBJ2-3; D may be TRBD2 (7 bases). Trimming took 0 bases from V and 3 from J, leaving 16 bases between them. The CDR3 is made up of 17 amino acids. The germline V gene encodes CDR1 LNHDA and CDR2 SQIVND (reference sequence).